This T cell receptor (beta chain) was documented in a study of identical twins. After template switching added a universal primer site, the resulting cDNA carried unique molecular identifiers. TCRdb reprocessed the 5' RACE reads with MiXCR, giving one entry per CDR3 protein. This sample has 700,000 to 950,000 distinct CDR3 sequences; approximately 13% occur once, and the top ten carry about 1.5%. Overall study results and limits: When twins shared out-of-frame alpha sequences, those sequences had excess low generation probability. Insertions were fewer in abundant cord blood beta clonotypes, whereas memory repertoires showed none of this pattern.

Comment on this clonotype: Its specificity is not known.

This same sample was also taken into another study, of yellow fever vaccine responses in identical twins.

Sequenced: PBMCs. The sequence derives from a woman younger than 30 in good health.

CDR3 region: CASRQLLVADTQYF. Written as DNA, the CDR3 is TGCGCCAGCAGACAATTACTAGTCGCAGATACGCAGTATTTT. V and J are TRBV5-1 and TRBJ2-3, with D possibly being TRBD2 (5 bases). Trimming stripped 5 bases from V and 4 bases from J, with 14 bases between. CDR3 length: 14 amino acids. Germline values: CDR1 SGHRS, CDR2 YFSETQ.